This entry features one T cell receptor beta chain sequence. Its antigen is currently unknown. This sample stems from a study of OX40 agonist ivuxolimab in advanced cancers. Study in general: A partial response was reached by three patients: one with hepatocellular carcinoma and two with cutaneous melanoma. Study findings and constraints: Expanded peripheral T cells had an undetermined antigen specificity. Fewer expanded clones were found on average in CD4+ than in CD8+ T cells. In the 0.1-3.0 mg/kg groups, partial responders showed among the lowest expansion.

Method: immunoSEQ multiplex PCR; TCRdb's copy keeps in-frame clones and lacks some. The sample holds around 20,000 clones, around 69% seen once. Material: CD4+ or CD8+ T cells sorted from blood, obtained in a trial of the OX40 agonist ivuxolimab. The TCR sequence derives from an adult with an advanced solid tumor such as melanoma, head and neck, liver or kidney cancer.

This CDR3 reads CASSLRRGLAGVLDTQYF. The DNA of the CDR3 is TGTGCCAGCAGCCTCAGGAGGGGACTAGCGGGAGTTCTAGATACGCAGTATTTT. V gene TRBV28 combines with J gene TRBJ2-3; 14 bases agree with TRBD2. Germline V gene lookup returns CDR1 MDHEN and CDR2 SYDVKM. This CDR3 is 18 amino acids long. With V trimmed by 6 bases and J by 5 bases, 13 bases remained unmatched.